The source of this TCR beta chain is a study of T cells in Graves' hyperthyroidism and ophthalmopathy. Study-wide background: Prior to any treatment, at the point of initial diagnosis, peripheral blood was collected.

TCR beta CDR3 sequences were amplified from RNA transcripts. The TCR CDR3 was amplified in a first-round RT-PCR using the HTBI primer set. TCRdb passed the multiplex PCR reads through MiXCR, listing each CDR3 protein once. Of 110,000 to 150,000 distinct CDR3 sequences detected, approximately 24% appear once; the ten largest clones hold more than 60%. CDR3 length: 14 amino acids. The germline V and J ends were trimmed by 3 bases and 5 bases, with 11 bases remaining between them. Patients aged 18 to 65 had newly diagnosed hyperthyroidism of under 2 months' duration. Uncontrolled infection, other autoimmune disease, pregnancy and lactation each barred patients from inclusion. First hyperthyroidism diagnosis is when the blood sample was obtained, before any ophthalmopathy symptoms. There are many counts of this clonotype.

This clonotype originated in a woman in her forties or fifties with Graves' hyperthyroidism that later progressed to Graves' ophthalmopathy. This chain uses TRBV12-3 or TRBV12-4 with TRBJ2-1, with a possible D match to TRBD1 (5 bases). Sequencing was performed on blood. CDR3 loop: CASSLALGDNEQFF. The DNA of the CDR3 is TGTGCCAGCAGTTTGGCGCTAGGGGACAATGAGCAGTTCTTC.